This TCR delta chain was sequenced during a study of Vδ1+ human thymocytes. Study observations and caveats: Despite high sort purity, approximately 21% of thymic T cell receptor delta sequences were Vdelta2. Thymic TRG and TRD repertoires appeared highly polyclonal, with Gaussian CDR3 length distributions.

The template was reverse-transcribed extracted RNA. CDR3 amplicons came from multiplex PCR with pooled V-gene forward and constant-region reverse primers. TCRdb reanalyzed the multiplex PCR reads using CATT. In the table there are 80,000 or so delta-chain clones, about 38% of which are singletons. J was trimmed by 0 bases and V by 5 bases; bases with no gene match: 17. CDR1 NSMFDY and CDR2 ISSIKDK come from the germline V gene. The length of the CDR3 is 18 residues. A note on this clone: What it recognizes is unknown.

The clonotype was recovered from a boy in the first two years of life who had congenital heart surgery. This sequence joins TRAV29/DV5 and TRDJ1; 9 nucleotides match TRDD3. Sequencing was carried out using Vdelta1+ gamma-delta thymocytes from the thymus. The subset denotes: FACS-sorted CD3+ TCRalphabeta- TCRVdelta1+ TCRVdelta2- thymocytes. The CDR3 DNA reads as TGTGCAGCCTCCCTTCCAGCTGGGGGATCCTCCTACACCGATAAACTCATCTTT. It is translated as CAASLPAGGSSYTDKLIF.